Each of the 26 T cell receptor beta chains below was sequenced from the same sample in a study of T cells in Graves' hyperthyroidism and ophthalmopathy. Amplified regions were TCR beta CDR3 sequences from RNA transcripts. The HTBI primer set was used in a first-round RT-PCR of the TCR CDR3. TCRdb re-analysed the multiplex PCR reads in MiXCR, keeping a single row per CDR3 protein. Seen here are 600,000 to 650,000 distinct CDR3 sequences, roughly 15% observed once, and the top ten hold 3% to 4.5%. The specimen was blood. These receptors all come from a woman younger than 45 with Graves' hyperthyroidism.

This clonotype was counted many times. The chain has TRBV28 and TRBJ2-5; D may be TRBD2 (7 bases). The germline gives CDR1 MDHEN, CDR2 SYDVKM. This CDR3 has 15 residues. V was pared by 8 bases and J by 0 bases, with 16 bases between. CDR3 sequence reads: CASGAGAAHQETQYF. Written as DNA, the CDR3 is TGTGCCAGCGGGGCGGGGGCCGCCCACCAAGAGACCCAGTACTTC. The variable domain in full, with the rest retrieved from reference TRBV28 and TRBJ2-5, is DVKVTQSSRYLVKRTGEKVFLECVQDMDHENMFWYRQDPGLGLRLIYFSYDVKMKEKGDIPEGYSVSREKKERFSLILESASTNQTSMYLCASGAGAAHQETQYFGPGTRLLVL.

For this clonotype: A much larger clone sits a single nucleotide away, making a read error possible. This sequence joins TRBV5-1 and TRBJ2-7, with D possibly TRBD1 on 5 matching bases. CDR1 and CDR2 from the germline V gene are SGHRS and YFSETQ. This CDR3 region has 13 residues. V was shortened by 0 bases and J by 7 bases, with 11 bases between the two germline ends. CDR3 amino acids: CASSLGPRQEQYF. Here the CDR3 DNA reads TGCGCCAGCAGCTTGGGGCCACGACAGGAGCAGTACTTC.

The sample holds many counts of this clonotype. V usage is TRBV2 and J usage is TRBJ1-2; possible D gene TRBD1, 5 bases. V was pared by 3 bases and J by 4 bases, with 12 bases between. There are 14 residues in the CDR3. CDR1 SNHLY and CDR2 FYNNEI come from the germline V gene. The CDR3 sequence is CASSDQGRGYGYTF. In DNA, the CDR3 is TGTGCCAGCAGTGACCAGGGAAGGGGCTATGGCTACACCTTC.

The J gene is TRBJ2-7, the V gene TRBV10-3; D gene unclear. Trimming left V 4 bases short and J 0 bases short, with 10 bases between. The CDR3 is made up of 14 amino acids. The V gene's germline CDR1 is ENHRY and CDR2 SYGVKD. This chain's CDR3 is CAISVYTTSYEQYF. CDR3 nucleotide sequence: TGTGCCATCAGTGTTTATACTACCTCCTACGAGCAGTACTTC.

Ten or more counts support this clonotype. The chain links TRBV7-2 to TRBJ2-1, with D unresolved. This CDR3 is built from 13 residues. Germline CDR1 is SGHTA and CDR2 is FQGNSA. V lost 1 base to trimming and J lost 6 bases, with 7 bases between them. The CDR3 DNA reads TGTGCCAGCAGCTTAGTGGTCTCCAATGAGCAGTTCTTC. Its protein is CASSLVVSNEQFF.

This clonotype has a count of ten or more. The rearrangement links TRBV18 to TRBJ2-3; 12 positions agree with TRBD2. V dropped 1 base and J dropped 6; count of bases not matched to a gene: 5. Germline CDR1 is KGHSH and CDR2 is LQKENI. The CDR3 runs 16 residues. The CDR3 DNA reads as TGTGCCAGCTCACCACGACGACTAGCGGGAGAGGATACGCAGTATTTT. Translated, it gives CASSPRRLAGEDTQYF.

The chain carries TRBV7-3 and TRBJ2-5; TRBD1 aligns across 9 bases. The CDR3 consists of 16 residues. The V and J ends lost 2 bases and 7 bases, in that order; junction bases with no gene match: 11. The germline V gene has CDR1 SGHTA and CDR2 FQGTGA. CDR3 loop: CASSLGGTGPKGTQYF. CDR3 nucleotides: TGTGCCAGCAGCTTAGGGGGGACAGGGCCAAAGGGGACCCAGTACTTC.

This clonotype has a handful of counts. The chain recombines TRBV27 with TRBJ2-5; unclear D gene. The CDR3 is 15 residues long. Trimming pared 8 bases from V and 3 bases from J, leaving 19 bases between. Germline lookup yields CDR1 MNHEY and CDR2 SMNVEV (reference sequence). The CDR3 loop reads CASGDGRNLKETQYF. The CDR3 nucleotides read TGTGCCAGCGGAGACGGCCGCAACCTTAAAGAGACCCAGTACTTC.

This clonotype came up many times. The V gene is TRBV28, the J gene TRBJ2-3, with 9 bases lining up with TRBD2. The trim removed 5 bases at V and 4 bases at J, leaving 10 bases unmatched. The CDR3 is 16 residues long. Germline CDR1 is MDHEN and CDR2 is SYDVKM. The CDR3 region is CASSPLAGMGADTQYF. The CDR3 nucleotides are TGTGCCAGCAGTCCGCTAGCGGGGATGGGGGCAGATACGCAGTATTTT.

This clonotype was seen ten or more times. The CDR3 DNA reads TGTGCCAGCAGTCCGGGACTGAGTGGCTACACCTTC. Translated: CASSPGLSGYTF. V usage is TRBV12-3 or TRBV12-4 and J usage is TRBJ1-2, with D possibly being TRBD1 (5 bases). Trimming removed 5 bases at V and 7 bases at J, with 11 bases between. The CDR3 sequence is 12 residues long.

The J gene is TRBJ2-1, the V gene TRBV27, with 12 bases aligning to TRBD2. Trimming removed 2 bases from V and 5 bases from J; junction bases left unmatched: 7. The germline V gene encodes CDR1 MNHEY and CDR2 SMNVEV (reference sequence). The CDR3 sequence is 17 residues long. CDR3 in amino acids: CASSLRPSGRVDNEQFF. The CDR3 DNA follows: TGTGCCAGCAGTTTAAGGCCTAGCGGGAGGGTAGACAATGAGCAGTTCTTC.

The chain is built from TRBV20-1 and TRBJ2-7; D is uncertain. Trimming stripped 3 bases from V and 9 bases from J, with 21 bases between. From germline, CDR1 is DFQATT and CDR2 SNEGSKA (reference sequence). The CDR3 runs to 14 residues. CDR3 loop: CSASLAETRWAQYF. CDR3 nucleotide sequence: TGCAGTGCTAGTCTCGCCGAAACGCGGTGGGCGCAGTACTTC.

The rearrangement joins TRBV9 to TRBJ2-6, with 7 positions matching TRBD1. The V segment lost 3 bases and the J segment 11 bases; nucleotides outside the gene matches: 11. CDR3 size: 15 residues. Germline lookup yields CDR1 SGDLS and CDR2 YYNGEE. For the CDR3, the DNA is TGTGCCAGCAGCGGGCGGACAGGTCCCTCTCACGTCCTGACTTTC. The encoded protein is CASSGRTGPSHVLTF.

The chain employs TRBV4-3 and TRBJ2-2, with D possibly TRBD1 on 6 matching bases. Trimming took off 0 bases at V and 8 bases at J, with 13 bases between the two ends. Germline V gene data show CDR1 as LGHNA and CDR2 as YSLEER. The CDR3 contains 15 residues. The CDR3 DNA reads as TGCGCCAGCAGCCAAGATCAGGGGCCGGCGGGGGAGCTGTTTTTT. It yields the protein CASSQDQGPAGELFF.

This clonotype was observed a handful of times. A read error may be the cause here, since a much bigger clone is one base away. This sequence joins TRBV28 and TRBJ2-2; TRBD2 aligns across 12 bases. CDR1 MDHEN and CDR2 SYDVKM come from the germline V gene. The CDR3 loop spans 16 amino acids. The DNA for the CDR3 is TGTGCCAGCGGTTTAGGACTAGCGGGAACCACCGGGGAGCTGTTTTTT. It codes for CASGLGLAGTTGELFF. Variable domain in full (rest from reference TRBV28 and TRBJ2-2): DVKVTQSSRYLVKRTGEKVFLECVQDMDHENMFWYRQDPGLGLRLIYFSYDVKMKEKGDIPEGYSVSREKKERFSLILESASTNQTSMYLCASGLGLAGTTGELFFGEGSRLTVL.

The table lists this clonotype with many counts. The chain has TRBV11-2 and TRBJ2-5; D call uncertain. This CDR3 has 12 amino acids. The germline V gene encodes CDR1 SGHAT and CDR2 FQNNGV. Trimming removed 4 bases from V and 5 bases from J, with 8 bases in between. The CDR3 here is CASSSPGETQYF. The CDR3 DNA reads TGTGCCAGCAGCTCCCCCGGGGAGACCCAGTACTTC.

The V call is TRBV19, the J call TRBJ2-2; no clear D gene. CDR1 is LNHDA, CDR2 SQIVND, per germline (reference sequence). This CDR3 spans 13 amino acids. V was pared by 3 bases and J by 4 bases, with 6 bases between. The CDR3 nucleotides are TGTGCCAGTAGTATTATCTCCACCGGGGAGCTGTTTTTT. As protein: CASSIISTGELFF.

This clonotype has just a few counts. The chain uses TRBV30 and TRBJ2-1, with a tentative D call TRBD1 (6 bases). Germline V lookup: CDR1 GTSNPN, CDR2 SVGIG (reference sequence). V gave up 5 bases and J gave up 6 bases, with 17 bases separating them. The CDR3 length is 14 residues. The CDR3 DNA reads TGTGCCTGGGAGGGACACACCCTGGGCAATGAGCAGTTCTTC. It translates to CAWEGHTLGNEQFF.

This clonotype was counted ten times or more. The chain joins TRBV28 to TRBJ1-2; TRBD1 aligns across 9 bases. Germline-derived CDR1 and CDR2 are MDHEN and SYDVKM. With V trimmed by 6 bases and J by 3 bases, 2 bases remained unmatched. The CDR3 has 13 amino acids. CDR3 protein: CASRDRGDYGYTF. In nucleotides, the CDR3 is TGTGCCAGCAGGGACAGGGGTGACTATGGCTACACCTTC.

The chain combines TRBV7-2 with TRBJ2-7; possibly TRBD2 for D (6 bases). The length of the CDR3 is 14 residues. Trimming shortened V by 1 base and J by 3 bases, and 10 bases separated the two germline ends. CDR1 and CDR2 from the germline V gene are SGHTA and FQGNSA. The CDR3 region has the DNA TGTGCCAGCAGCTTAGGGCGGGAAAACTACGAGCAGTACTTC. Encoded protein: CASSLGRENYEQYF. The full variable domain, rest sourced from reference TRBV7-2 and TRBJ2-7, is GAGVSQSPSNKVTEKGKDVELRCDPISGHTALYWYRQSLGQGLEFLIYFQGNSAPDKSGLPSDRFSAERTGGSVSTLTIQRTQQEDSAVYLCASSLGRENYEQYFGPGTRLTVT.

At least ten counts were recorded for this clonotype. The chain employs TRBV20-1 and TRBJ1-2, with D maybe TRBD1 (6 bases). V dropped 6 bases and J dropped 4 bases, with 18 bases sitting between them. This CDR3 region has 14 residues. Germline-derived CDR1 and CDR2 are DFQATT and SNEGSKA (reference sequence). Here the CDR3 reads CSARGQLVLYGYTF. The CDR3, as DNA: TGCAGTGCCCGAGGACAGCTGGTTCTCTATGGCTACACCTTC.

This clonotype was counted ten times or more. As DNA, the CDR3 is TGCAGCGTTGGTGGAGACAGGGGGCGCGCCTACAATGAGCAGTTCTTC. Its translation: CSVGGDRGRAYNEQFF. The V and J genes are TRBV29-1 and TRBJ2-1; 10 bases are a match to TRBD1. The ends lost 4 bases at V and 2 bases at J; junction bases unmatched: 8. The CDR3 totals 16 residues. Germline CDR1 reads SQVTM; CDR2 reads ANQGSEA.

The genes are TRBV29-1 and TRBJ2-7; 14 nucleotides agree with TRBD2. After removal of 5 bases from V and 5 bases from J, the junction contained 5 bases not matched to a gene. From germline, CDR1 is SQVTM and CDR2 ANQGSEA. This CDR3 has 14 amino acids. The CDR3, as DNA: TGCAGCGTTAAACAGACTAGCGGGAGGGACGAGCAGTACTTC. Its translation: CSVKQTSGRDEQYF.

The V and J genes are TRBV6-1 and TRBJ2-7, with D maybe TRBD1 (6 bases). Trimming stripped 4 bases from V and 3 bases from J, with 19 bases between. The CDR3 is 16 residues long. The germline V gene encodes CDR1 MNHNS and CDR2 SASEGT. The CDR3 protein is CASSGRQVTVCYEQYF. In DNA, the CDR3 is TGTGCCAGCAGTGGGCGACAGGTAACTGTCTGCTACGAGCAGTACTTC.

This clonotype was recorded many times. This chain joins TRBV12-5 and TRBJ1-1; the D is unclear. The CDR3 runs 11 residues. Germline CDR1 and CDR2: LGHNT and FRNRAP. V was cut by 5 bases and J by 2 bases, with 3 bases left in between. In DNA, the CDR3 is TGTGCTAGTGGTCTCAACACTGAAGCTTTCTTT. It codes for CASGLNTEAFF.

This clonotype showed up many times. The rearrangement links TRBV5-1 to TRBJ2-1; D gene ambiguous. Germline-derived CDR1 and CDR2 are SGHRS and YFSETQ. Trimming shortened V by 4 bases and J by 5 bases, and 10 bases separated the two germline ends. This CDR3 is built from 13 residues. The CDR3 is CASSQRIDNEQFF. CDR3 sequence (DNA): TGCGCCAGCAGCCAGCGAATAGACAATGAGCAGTTCTTC.